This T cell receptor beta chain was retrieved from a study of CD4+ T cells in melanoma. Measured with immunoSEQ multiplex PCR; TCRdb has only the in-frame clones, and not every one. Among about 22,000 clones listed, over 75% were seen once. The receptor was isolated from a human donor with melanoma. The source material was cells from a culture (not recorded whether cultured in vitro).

The CDR3 is CASSFGGVGTEAFF. The DNA for the CDR3 is TGCGCCAGCAGCTTCGGAGGGGTCGGCACTGAAGCTTTCTTT. The chain joins TRBV5-1 to TRBJ1-1, with D tentatively TRBD1 (5 bases). There are 14 residues in the CDR3. V dropped 2 bases and J dropped 4 bases, with 12 bases sitting between them. Looked up from germline, CDR1 is SGHRS and CDR2 is YFSETQ.